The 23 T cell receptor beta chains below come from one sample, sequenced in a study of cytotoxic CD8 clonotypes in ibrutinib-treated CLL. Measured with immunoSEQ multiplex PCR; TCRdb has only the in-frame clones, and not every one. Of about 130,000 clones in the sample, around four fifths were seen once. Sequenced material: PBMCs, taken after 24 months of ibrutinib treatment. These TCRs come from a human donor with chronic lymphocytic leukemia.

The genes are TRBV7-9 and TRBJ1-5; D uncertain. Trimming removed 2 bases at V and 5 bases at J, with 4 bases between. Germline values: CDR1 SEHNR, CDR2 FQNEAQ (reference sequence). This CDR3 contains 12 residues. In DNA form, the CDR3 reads TGTGCCAGCAGCTTACCAGATCAGCCCCAGCATTTT. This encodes CASSLPDQPQHF.

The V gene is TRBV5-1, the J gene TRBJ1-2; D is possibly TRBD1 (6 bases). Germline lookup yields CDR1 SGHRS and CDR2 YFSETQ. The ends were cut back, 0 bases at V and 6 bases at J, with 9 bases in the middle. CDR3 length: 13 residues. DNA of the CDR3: TGCGCCAGCAGCTTGGTCCCAGGGGATGGCTACACCTTC. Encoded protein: CASSLVPGDGYTF. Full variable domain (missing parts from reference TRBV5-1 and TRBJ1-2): KAGVTQTPRYLIKTRGQQVTLSCSPISGHRSVSWYQQTPGQGLQFLFEYFSETQRNKGNFPGRFSGRQFSNSRSEMNVSTLELGDSALYLCASSLVPGDGYTFGSGTRLTVV.

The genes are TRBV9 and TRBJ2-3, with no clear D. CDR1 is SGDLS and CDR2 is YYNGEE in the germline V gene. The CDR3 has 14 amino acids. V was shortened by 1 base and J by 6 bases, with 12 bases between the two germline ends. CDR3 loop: CASSVLLGADTQYF. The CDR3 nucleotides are TGTGCCAGCAGCGTACTCCTAGGCGCCGATACGCAGTATTTT.

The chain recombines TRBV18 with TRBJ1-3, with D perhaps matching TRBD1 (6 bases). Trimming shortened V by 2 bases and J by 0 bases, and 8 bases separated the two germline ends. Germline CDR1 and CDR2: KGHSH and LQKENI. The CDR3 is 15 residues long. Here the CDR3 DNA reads TGTGCCAGCTCACCAGGACAGACCTCTGGAAACACCATATATTTT. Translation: CASSPGQTSGNTIYF. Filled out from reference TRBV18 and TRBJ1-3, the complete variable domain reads NAGVMQNPRHLVRRRGQEARLRCSPMKGHSHVYWYRQLPEEGLKFMVYLQKENIIDESGMPKERFSAEFPKEGPSILRIQQVVRGDSAAYFCASSPGQTSGNTIYFGEGSWLTVV.

The CDR3 reads CAWNFGSYPEAFF. In nucleotides, the CDR3 is TGTGCCTGGAATTTTGGGAGTTACCCTGAAGCTTTCTTT. This rearrangement joins TRBV30 to TRBJ1-1, with D unclear. Germline CDR1 reads GTSNPN; CDR2 reads SVGIG (reference sequence). Trimming left V 4 bases short and J 6 bases short, with 15 bases between. The CDR3 consists of 13 residues.

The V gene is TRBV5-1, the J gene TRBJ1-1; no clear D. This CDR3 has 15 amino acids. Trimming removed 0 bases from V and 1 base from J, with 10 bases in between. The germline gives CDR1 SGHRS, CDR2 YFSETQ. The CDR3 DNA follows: TGCGCCAGCAGCTTGGGGACTGCTCCGAACACTGAAGCTTTCTTT. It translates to CASSLGTAPNTEAFF.

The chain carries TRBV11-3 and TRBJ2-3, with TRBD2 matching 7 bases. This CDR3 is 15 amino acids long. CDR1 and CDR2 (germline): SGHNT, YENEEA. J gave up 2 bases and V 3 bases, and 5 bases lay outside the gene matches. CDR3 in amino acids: CASSFGGGNTDTQYF. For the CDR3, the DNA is TGTGCCAGCAGCTTCGGCGGGGGTAACACAGATACGCAGTATTTT.

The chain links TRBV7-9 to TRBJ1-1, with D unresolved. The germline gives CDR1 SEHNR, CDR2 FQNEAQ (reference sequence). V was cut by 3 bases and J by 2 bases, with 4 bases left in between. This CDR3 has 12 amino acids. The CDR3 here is CASSFDNTEAFF. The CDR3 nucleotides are TGTGCCAGCAGCTTCGATAACACTGAAGCTTTCTTT. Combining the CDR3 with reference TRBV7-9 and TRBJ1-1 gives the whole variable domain DTGVSQNPRHKITKRGQNVTFRCDPISEHNRLYWYRQTLGQGPEFLTYFQNEAQLEKSRLLSDRFSAERPKGSFSTLEIQRTEQGDSAMYLCASSFDNTEAFFGQGTRLTVV.

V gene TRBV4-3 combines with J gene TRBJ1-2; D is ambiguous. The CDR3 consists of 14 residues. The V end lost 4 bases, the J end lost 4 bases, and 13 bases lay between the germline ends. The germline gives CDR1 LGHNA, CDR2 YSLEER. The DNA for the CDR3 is TGCGCCAGCAGCCCTACGTGGGGAGGCTATGGCTACACCTTC. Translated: CASSPTWGGYGYTF.

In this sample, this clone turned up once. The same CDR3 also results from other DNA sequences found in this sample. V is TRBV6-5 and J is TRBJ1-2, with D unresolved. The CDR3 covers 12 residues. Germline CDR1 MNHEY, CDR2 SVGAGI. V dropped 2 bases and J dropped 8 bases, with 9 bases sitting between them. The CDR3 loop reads CASSYREDGYTF. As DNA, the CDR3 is TGTGCCAGCAGTTACAGGGAGGACGGCTACACCTTC.

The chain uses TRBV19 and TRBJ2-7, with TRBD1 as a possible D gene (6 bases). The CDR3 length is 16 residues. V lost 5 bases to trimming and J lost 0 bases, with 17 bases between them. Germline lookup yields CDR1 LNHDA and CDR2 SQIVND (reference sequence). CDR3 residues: CASSAEQGILSYEQYF. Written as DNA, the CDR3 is TGTGCCAGTAGTGCAGAACAGGGCATCCTCTCCTACGAGCAGTACTTC.

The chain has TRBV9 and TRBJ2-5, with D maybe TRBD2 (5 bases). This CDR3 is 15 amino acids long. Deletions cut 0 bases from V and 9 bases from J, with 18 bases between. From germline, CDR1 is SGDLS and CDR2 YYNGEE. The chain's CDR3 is CASSVERTRAEPQYF. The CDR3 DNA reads TGTGCCAGCAGCGTAGAGAGAACTAGGGCTGAGCCCCAGTACTTC.

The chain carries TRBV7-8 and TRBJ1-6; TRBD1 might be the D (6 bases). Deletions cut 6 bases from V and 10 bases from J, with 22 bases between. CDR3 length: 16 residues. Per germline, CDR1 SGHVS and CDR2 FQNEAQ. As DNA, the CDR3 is TGTGCCAGCAGACCTACAAGCAGGGGAATTAGGTCACCCCTCCACTTT. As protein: CASRPTSRGIRSPLHF.

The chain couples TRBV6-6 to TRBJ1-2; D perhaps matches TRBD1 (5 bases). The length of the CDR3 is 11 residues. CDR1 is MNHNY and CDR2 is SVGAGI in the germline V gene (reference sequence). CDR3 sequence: CAVWGNAGYTF. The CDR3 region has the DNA TGTGCGGTGTGGGGGAATGCTGGCTACACCTTC.

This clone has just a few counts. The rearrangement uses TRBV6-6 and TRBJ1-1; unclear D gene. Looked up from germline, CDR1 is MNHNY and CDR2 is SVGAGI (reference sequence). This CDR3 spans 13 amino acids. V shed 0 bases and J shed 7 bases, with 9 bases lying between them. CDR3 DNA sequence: TGTGCCAGCAGTTACTCTGCTGGGGATGAAGCTTTCTTT. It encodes CASSYSAGDEAFF.

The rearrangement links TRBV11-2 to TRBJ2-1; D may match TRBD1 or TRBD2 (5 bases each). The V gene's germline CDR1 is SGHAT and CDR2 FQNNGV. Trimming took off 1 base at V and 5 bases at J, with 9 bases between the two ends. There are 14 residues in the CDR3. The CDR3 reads CASSLVGRDNEQFF. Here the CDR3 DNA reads TGTGCCAGCAGCTTAGTGGGGCGGGACAATGAGCAGTTCTTC. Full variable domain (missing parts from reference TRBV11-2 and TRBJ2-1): EAGVAQSPRYKIIEKRQSVAFWCNPISGHATLYWYQQILGQGPKLLIQFQNNGVVDDSQLPKDRFSAERLKGVDSTLKIQPAKLEDSAVYLCASSLVGRDNEQFFGPGTRLTVL.

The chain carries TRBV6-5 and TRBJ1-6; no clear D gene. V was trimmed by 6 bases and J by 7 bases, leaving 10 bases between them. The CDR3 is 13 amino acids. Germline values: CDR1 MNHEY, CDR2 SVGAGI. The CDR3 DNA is TGTGCCAGCAGAAGCTACACGAATTCACCCCTCCACTTT. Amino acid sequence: CASRSYTNSPLHF.

The CDR3 region has the DNA TGTGCCAGCAGTGAAGAAGTCACCTACCATGGCTACACCTTC. Translated, it gives CASSEEVTYHGYTF. V usage is TRBV6-1 and J usage is TRBJ1-2; D unresolved. CDR3 length: 14 amino acids. The germline V gene encodes CDR1 MNHNS and CDR2 SASEGT. Trimming shortened V by 1 base and J by 6 bases, and 12 bases separated the two germline ends.

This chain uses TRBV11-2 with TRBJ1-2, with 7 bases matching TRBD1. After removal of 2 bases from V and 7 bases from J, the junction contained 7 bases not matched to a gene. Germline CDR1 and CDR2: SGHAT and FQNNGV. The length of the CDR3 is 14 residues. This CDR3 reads CASSLTPQGPGYTF. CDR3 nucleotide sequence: TGTGCCAGCAGCTTAACCCCACAGGGGCCTGGCTACACCTTC.

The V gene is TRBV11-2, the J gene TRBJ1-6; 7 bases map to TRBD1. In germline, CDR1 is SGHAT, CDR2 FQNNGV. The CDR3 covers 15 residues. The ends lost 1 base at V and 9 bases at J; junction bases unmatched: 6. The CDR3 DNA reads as TGTGCCAGCAGCTTAGGGGCAGGGGGGGGTTCACCCCTCCACTTT. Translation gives CASSLGAGGGSPLHF.

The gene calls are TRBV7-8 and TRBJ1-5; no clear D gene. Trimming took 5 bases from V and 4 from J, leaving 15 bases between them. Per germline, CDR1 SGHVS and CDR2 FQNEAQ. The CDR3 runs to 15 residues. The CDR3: CASSAPGVINQPQHF. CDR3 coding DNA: TGTGCCAGCAGCGCCCCCGGGGTAATTAATCAGCCCCAGCATTTT.

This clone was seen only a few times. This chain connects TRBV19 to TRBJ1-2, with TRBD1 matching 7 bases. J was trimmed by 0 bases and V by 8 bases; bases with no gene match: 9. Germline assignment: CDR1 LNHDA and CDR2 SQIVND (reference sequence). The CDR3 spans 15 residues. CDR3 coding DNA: TGTGCCAGTCGAACTGACAGGGAAGCTAACTATGGCTACACCTTC. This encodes CASRTDREANYGYTF.

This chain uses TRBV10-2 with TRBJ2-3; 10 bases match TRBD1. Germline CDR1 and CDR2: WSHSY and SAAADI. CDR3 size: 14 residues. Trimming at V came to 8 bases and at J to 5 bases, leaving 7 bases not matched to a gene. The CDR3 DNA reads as TGCGCCAGCCGCAGACAGGGGGCTGGAGATACGCAGTATTTT. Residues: CASRRQGAGDTQYF.